This is a list of T cell receptor beta chains from one sample in a study of blood T cell repertoires in COVID-19. TCRdb keeps only in-frame clones here, not all; method: immunoSEQ multiplex PCR. Of under 200,000 clones listed, roughly 78% were seen once; the top ten hold 6.5% to 7%. The sequenced sample consisted of peripheral blood. The receptors originated from a man between 65 and 85 years old with active or convalescent COVID-19. Each CDR3 is given with its conserved first and last residue. The D gene is left open where the match is weak. Size tells how often a clone was seen (once, few, many) or the class of an expanded clone, and some rows leave it out.

D gene,J gene,V gene,clone size,CDR3 DNA,CDR3 protein
NA,TRBJ2-7,TRBV6-5,NA,TGTGCCGCCGGCGGCAGACCCTACGAGCAGTACTTC,CAAGGRPYEQYF
NA,TRBJ2-7,TRBV4-3,NA,TGCGCCAGCAGCCAAGTGGTGAGCTCGGGCGAGCAGTACTTC,CASSQVVSSGEQYF
NA,TRBJ1-2,TRBV6-2/TRBV6-3,NA,TGTGCCAGCAGTTACGGACTAAACTATGGCTACACCTTC,CASSYGLNYGYTF
NA,TRBJ2-7,TRBV5-1,NA,TGCGCCAGCAGCCCTGGCCCTAGCGTAACCTACGAGCAGTACTTC,CASSPGPSVTYEQYF
TRBD1,TRBJ1-5,TRBV5-1,NA,TGCGCCAGCAGCGGGACAGGGGATAGCAATCAGCCCCAGCATTTT,CASSGTGDSNQPQHF
TRBD2,TRBJ2-3,TRBV13,NA,TGTGCCAGCAGCGCCGGGACTAGCGGCACAGATACGCAGTATTTT,CASSAGTSGTDTQYF
TRBD1,TRBJ2-7,TRBV2,NA,TGTGCCAGCAGTGAAGAGGGGGGGACAGGGTCTGGTCACGAGCAGTACTTC,CASSEEGGTGSGHEQYF
TRBD1,TRBJ1-6,TRBV6-6,NA,TGTGCCAGCAGTCCCGACAGGGGTTGGGCACCCCTCCACTTT,CASSPDRGWAPLHF
NA,TRBJ2-2,TRBV18,NA,TGTGCCAGCTCATGGAGAGTAGCTCGTAGGGAGCTGTTTTTT,CASSWRVARRELFF
TRBD1,TRBJ2-1,TRBV15,NA,TGTGCCACCAGCAGCGGACAGGGGGCAGATGAGCAGTTCTTC,CATSSGQGADEQFF
NA,TRBJ1-1,TRBV27,NA,TGTGCCAGCAGTTTATGGAAACAGCAGAACACTGAAGCTTTCTTT,CASSLWKQQNTEAFF
TRBD1,TRBJ2-6,TRBV7-9,once,TGTGCCAGCAGCTTGGGGCAGGGGGCTTTGTCTGGGGCCAACGTCCTGACTTTC,CASSLGQGALSGANVLTF
NA,TRBJ1-4,TRBV18,NA,TGTGCCAGCTCACCAGCCTCAGGGAAAACTAATGAAAAACTGTTTTTT,CASSPASGKTNEKLFF
NA,TRBJ2-2,TRBV5-1,once,TGCGCCAGCAAGGTACAGGGGAACACCGGGGAGCTGTTTTTT,CASKVQGNTGELFF
NA,TRBJ2-5,TRBV4-1,few,TGCGCCAGCAGCCGAACCTCCGGGGATACAGAGACCCAGTACTTC,CASSRTSGDTETQYF
TRBD2,TRBJ2-7,TRBV11-2,NA,TGTGCCAGCAGCCTTGGGGCTAGCGGGACGGGTGGCGAGCAGTACTTC,CASSLGASGTGGEQYF
NA,TRBJ1-5,TRBV7-2,NA,TGTGCCAGCAGCTTAGTTGATGGTCACGCGGGACCCCAGCATTTT,CASSLVDGHAGPQHF
TRBD1,TRBJ2-6,TRBV29-1,NA,TGCAGCGCCCAAGGGGGCGGATCTGGGGCCAACGTCCTGACTTTC,CSAQGGGSGANVLTF
NA,TRBJ1-1,TRBV2,once,TGTGCCAGCAGTGTGAAGAGTATGAACACTGAAGCTTTCTTT,CASSVKSMNTEAFF
TRBD1,TRBJ1-2,TRBV6-5,NA,TGTGCCAGCAGCCCCTCACAGGGGAGTTATGGCTACACCTTC,CASSPSQGSYGYTF
TRBD2,TRBJ2-1,TRBV5-6,NA,TGTGCCAGCAGCTTGCAGTATCTTCGGGGGGGCCGCAATGAGCAGTTCTTC,CASSLQYLRGGRNEQFF
TRBD1,TRBJ1-5,TRBV29-1,NA,TGCAGCGCCGGAACAGGGGACGGAAATCAGCCCCAGCATTTT,CSAGTGDGNQPQHF
NA,TRBJ1-1,TRBV7-2,NA,TGTGCCGGAAAAAAGGCGGCAAACACTGAAGCTTTCTTT,CAGKKAANTEAFF
NA,TRBJ1-1,TRBV11-2,NA,TGTGCCAGCAGCTTAGGGCAGGAGGTTGCAGCTTTCTTT,CASSLGQEVAAFF
NA,TRBJ1-1,TRBV6-6,few,TGTGCCAGCAGGTCAGGGATGAACACTGAAGCTTTCTTT,CASRSGMNTEAFF
NA,TRBJ2-5,TRBV5-4,NA,TGTGCCAGCAGCTTGGCTTCCGAGACCCAGTACTTC,CASSLASETQYF
NA,TRBJ1-1,TRBV29-1,NA,TGCAGCGTTCCGGGGGTGAACACTGAAGCTTTCTTT,CSVPGVNTEAFF
NA,TRBJ1-2,TRBV6-5,NA,TGTGCCAGCAGGAACAGGGAAAGCTACACCTTC,CASRNRESYTF
NA,TRBJ2-1,TRBV5-1,NA,TGCGCCAGCAGCTTGGTACTAGGTGTCAATGAGCAGTTCTTC,CASSLVLGVNEQFF
TRBD2,TRBJ2-1,TRBV5-1,NA,TGCGCCAGCAGCTTGGCTAGCGGCAGCTCCTACAATGAGCAGTTCTTC,CASSLASGSSYNEQFF
TRBD1,TRBJ1-2,TRBV2,NA,TGTGCCAGTCAAGGACAGGGCCCTCTCTATGGCTACACCTTC,CASQGQGPLYGYTF
NA,TRBJ2-5,TRBV7-9,NA,TGTGCCAGCAGCCGGTCACAGGGAGGGGGGCAAGAGACCCAGTACTTC,CASSRSQGGGQETQYF
NA,TRBJ2-1,TRBV3-1/TRBV3-2,once,TGTGCCAGCAGCCTACTAGGCCTAAATGAGCAGTTCTTC,CASSLLGLNEQFF
NA,TRBJ1-1,TRBV29-1,NA,TGCAGCGTTGGCGAGGGAGAGCTGAACACTGAAGCTTTCTTT,CSVGEGELNTEAFF
TRBD1,TRBJ1-1,TRBV7-9,NA,TGTGCCAGCAGCTCACAGGGGAGCACTGAAGCTTTCTTT,CASSSQGSTEAFF
NA,TRBJ2-7,TRBV3-1/TRBV3-2,NA,TGTGCCAGCAGCCATCATACTTACGAGCAGTACTTC,CASSHHTYEQYF
TRBD2,TRBJ2-7,TRBV9,many,TGTGCCAGCAGCGTAGCCCCTTTGGGAGCGGGAGTCGGGTACGAGCAGTACTTC,CASSVAPLGAGVGYEQYF
NA,TRBJ1-1,TRBV12-3/TRBV12-4,NA,TGTGCCAGCAGCGTCCAGGAGAACACTGAAGCTTTCTTT,CASSVQENTEAFF
TRBD1,TRBJ1-2,TRBV7-3,NA,TGTGCCAGCAGCCAAGAAGGGGGCGGCTATGGCTACACCTTC,CASSQEGGGYGYTF
NA,TRBJ2-3,TRBV7-6,once,TGTGCCAGCAGCGGAACTGGACAGACAGATACGCAGTATTTT,CASSGTGQTDTQYF
NA,TRBJ1-2,TRBV19,NA,TGTGCCAGTAGTACTACAGGGCTGGATGGCTACACCTTC,CASSTTGLDGYTF
NA,TRBJ2-3,TRBV5-1,NA,TGCGCCAGCAGCCTGGAGCGGACCAAAGGTGCAGATACGCAGTATTTT,CASSLERTKGADTQYF
NA,TRBJ2-7,TRBV27,NA,TGTGCCAGCAGTTGGCAGGCTGGTCCCTACGAGCAGTACTTC,CASSWQAGPYEQYF
NA,TRBJ1-1,TRBV6-5,NA,TGTGCCAGCAGTTACTCGGCAGGGACTGAAGCTTTCTTT,CASSYSAGTEAFF
NA,TRBJ1-1,TRBV5-4,NA,TGTGCCAGCAGGCTAATAGGCGGGGCTGTGGGCACTGAAGCTTTCTTT,CASRLIGGAVGTEAFF